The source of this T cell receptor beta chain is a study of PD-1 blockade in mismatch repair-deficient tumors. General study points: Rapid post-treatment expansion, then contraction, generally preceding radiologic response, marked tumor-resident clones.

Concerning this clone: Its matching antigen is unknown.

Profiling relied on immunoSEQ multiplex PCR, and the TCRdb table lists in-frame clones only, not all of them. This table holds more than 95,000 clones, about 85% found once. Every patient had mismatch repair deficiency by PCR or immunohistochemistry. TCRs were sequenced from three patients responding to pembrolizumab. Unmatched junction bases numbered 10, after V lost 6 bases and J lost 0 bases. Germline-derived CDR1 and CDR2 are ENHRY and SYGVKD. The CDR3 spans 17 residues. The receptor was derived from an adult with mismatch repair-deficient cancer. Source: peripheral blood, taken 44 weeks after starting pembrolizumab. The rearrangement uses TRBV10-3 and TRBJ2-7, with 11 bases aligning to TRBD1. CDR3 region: CAISALGTGGHSYEQYF. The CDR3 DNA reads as TGTGCCATCAGCGCTTTAGGGACAGGGGGGCACTCCTACGAGCAGTACTTC.